This TCR beta chain came from a study of cytotoxic CD8 clonotypes in ibrutinib-treated CLL. Profiled with immunoSEQ multiplex PCR; TCRdb holds only in-frame clones, not every one. Among some 120,000 clones, approximately 58% were seen once, and the ten largest hold about 40%. The CDR3 loop spans 14 amino acids. V dropped 9 bases and J dropped 4; count of bases not matched to a gene: 9. CDR1 and CDR2 from the germline V gene are SNHLY and FYNNEI. The chain links TRBV2 to TRBJ1-3; 7 nucleotides align to TRBD1. Sample: PBMCs, taken after 24 months of ibrutinib treatment. The TCR was taken from a human donor with chronic lymphocytic leukemia. CDR3 in DNA: TGTGCCAGTAAGACGCAGGGGGACGGAAACACCATATATTTT. This gives the protein CASKTQGDGNTIYF.